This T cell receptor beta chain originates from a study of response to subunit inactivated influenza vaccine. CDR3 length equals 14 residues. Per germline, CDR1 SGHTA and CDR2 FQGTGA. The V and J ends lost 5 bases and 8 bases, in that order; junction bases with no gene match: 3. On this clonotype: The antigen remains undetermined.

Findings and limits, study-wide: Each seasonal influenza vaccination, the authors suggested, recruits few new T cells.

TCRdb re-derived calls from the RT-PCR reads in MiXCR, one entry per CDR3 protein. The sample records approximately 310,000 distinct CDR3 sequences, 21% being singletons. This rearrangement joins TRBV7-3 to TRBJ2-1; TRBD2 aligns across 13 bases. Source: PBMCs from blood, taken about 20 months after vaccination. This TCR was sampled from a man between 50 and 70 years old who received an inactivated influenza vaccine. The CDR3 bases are TGTGCCAGCAGCCTGGGACTAGCGGGACATGAGCAGTTCTTC. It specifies CASSLGLAGHEQFF. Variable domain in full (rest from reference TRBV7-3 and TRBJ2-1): GAGVSQTPSNKVTEKGKYVELRCDPISGHTALYWYRQSLGQGPEFLIYFQGTGAADDSGLPNDRFFAVRPEGSVSTLKIQRTERGDSAVYLCASSLGLAGHEQFFGPGTRLTVL.